The text below deals with one T cell receptor (beta chain). The data derive from a study of blood T cell repertoires in COVID-19. For the study at large: The United States, Italy and Spain were the sources of the acute and convalescent COVID-19 samples. PBMCs, B-cell-depleted T cells, or T cells provided the cDNA or gDNA that made up the material.

The junction had 8 bases not matched to a gene; V was cut back by 5 bases and J by 0 bases. Looked up from germline, CDR1 is SGHTA and CDR2 is FQGNSA. This CDR3 contains 16 residues. Per the authors' pipeline: How many nucleated cells were present was estimated from reference gene primer amplification. Here immunoSEQ multiplex PCR was the method, and the copy in TCRdb shows in-frame clones only, minus some. V and J calls and clone size come straight from that table; D and trimming were deduced from the DNA. The data contain 100,000 to 150,000 clones, around 88% of them singletons. The chain couples TRBV7-2 to TRBJ2-3; 7 positions match TRBD1. The receptor's source is an elderly man with active or convalescent COVID-19. Sequencing was carried out using peripheral blood. The CDR3, as DNA: TGTGCCAGCAGCATTCCGGGACAGTCTAGCACAGATACGCAGTATTTT. This translates into CASSIPGQSSTDTQYF.